The source of this T cell receptor beta chain is a study of CD8 T cells in ankylosing spondylitis. Study-wide findings and caveats: Significant enrichment of disease-linked clones was reported in matched ankylosing spondylitis synovial fluid. A motif of 8 or 9 highly homologous TCR beta variants was seen as apparently characteristic of ankylosing spondylitis blood. Several of the motif variants were reported before in synovial fluid and blood from reactive arthritis.

Of note for this clonotype: The target antigen is unknown.

Using quantitative 5'-RACE with molecular barcodes, the authors made TCR beta libraries. One entry per CDR3 protein, called by TCRdb with MiXCR from the 5' RACE reads. The repertoire includes about 330,000 distinct CDR3 sequences, roughly 8% of them detected once, and approximately 14% sits in the top ten. Germline CDR1 is SGHRS and CDR2 is YFSETQ. This CDR3 region has 15 residues. V shed 5 bases and J 5 bases; nucleotides not matched to a gene: 4. This clonotype was obtained from a male donor with ankylosing spondylitis. What was sequenced was blood, either unsorted or a sorted T cell fraction (not recorded which). This chain uses TRBV5-1 with TRBJ2-3; TRBD2 aligns across 14 bases. The CDR3, as DNA: TGCGCCAGCAGGACTAGCGGGAGGGACCAAGATACGCAGTATTTT. Protein: CASRTSGRDQDTQYF.